This TCR beta chain stems from a study of T cell responses to AZD1222 COVID-19 vaccine. Study results and caveats: Donor demographics were predominantly white British with a female majority; clonal diversity may be underestimated. There were vaccine-associated CD4 TCRs across spike, dominant at 160-218 and 743-854. Repertoire sampling happened only post peak T cell response.

Points on this clone: What it binds is unknown.

Repertoires were generated with immunoSEQ multiplex PCR, while TCRdb's copy carries only in-frame clones and drops some. Counted here are roughly 150,000 clones, 90% to 95% occurring once; the ten biggest clones make up approximately 1.4%. The material sequenced was peripheral blood, taken 28 days after the second AZD1222 dose. This TCR was recovered from an adult who received the AZD1222 COVID-19 vaccine.

The CDR3 protein is CASSQGGVWAGELFF. The DNA of the CDR3 is TGCGCCAGCAGCCAAGGGGGTGTTTGGGCCGGGGAGCTGTTTTTT. The gene calls are TRBV4-1 and TRBJ2-2, with D unresolved. Deletions cut 1 base from V and 6 bases from J, with 12 bases between. Per the germline V gene, CDR1 is MGHRA and CDR2 is YSYEKL. The length of the CDR3 is 15 residues.